This T cell receptor beta chain comes out of a study of T cell repertoires in cytomegalovirus infection. Study at large: Carrying CMV and the relevant HLA type showed in public TCR beta signatures.

This clonotype was detected a few times. Its cognate antigen is unknown. Whole-study findings and limits: Frequencies of public TCR beta families were cumulated, and this identified carriers of CMV plus the relevant HLA.

TCRdb re-called the reads through MiXCR, storing one row per CDR3 protein. This table has approximately 100,000 distinct CDR3 sequences, around 45% appearing once. Germline CDR1 reads SEHNR; CDR2 reads FQNEAQ (reference sequence). This CDR3 region has 17 residues. Trimming removed 4 bases from V and 0 bases from J; junction bases left unmatched: 11. This chain joins TRBV7-9 and TRBJ1-2; 7 nucleotides line up with TRBD1. This TCR was sampled from a human donor in good health (CMV status not recorded). Some clones in this sample may be carry-over from other donors' samples. The sample in question was CD8+ T cells from cultured PBMCs, obtained from culture after CMV antigen stimulation. CDR3 nucleotide sequence: TGTGCCAGCAGCTGGAACCACGGACAGGTTACTAACTATGGCTACACCTTC. The encoded protein is CASSWNHGQVTNYGYTF.